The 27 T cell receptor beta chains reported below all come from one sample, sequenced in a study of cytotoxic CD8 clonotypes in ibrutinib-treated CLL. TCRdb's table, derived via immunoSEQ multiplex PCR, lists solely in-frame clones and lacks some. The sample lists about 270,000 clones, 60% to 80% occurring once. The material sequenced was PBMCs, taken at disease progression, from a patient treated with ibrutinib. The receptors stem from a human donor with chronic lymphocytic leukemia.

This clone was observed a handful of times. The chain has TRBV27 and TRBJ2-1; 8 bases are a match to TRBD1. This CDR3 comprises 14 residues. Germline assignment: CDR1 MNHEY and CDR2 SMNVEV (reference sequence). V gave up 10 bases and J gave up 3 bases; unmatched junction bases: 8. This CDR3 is CATRGQGGYNEQFF. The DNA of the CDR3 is TGTGCCACCAGGGGGCAGGGAGGCTACAATGAGCAGTTCTTC.

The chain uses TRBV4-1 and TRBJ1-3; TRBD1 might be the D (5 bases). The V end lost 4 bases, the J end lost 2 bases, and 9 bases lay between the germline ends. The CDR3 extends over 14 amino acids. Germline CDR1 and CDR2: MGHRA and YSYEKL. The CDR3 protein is CASSRGTPGNTIYF. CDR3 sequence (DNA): TGCGCCAGCAGCCGGGGGACCCCTGGAAACACCATATATTTT.

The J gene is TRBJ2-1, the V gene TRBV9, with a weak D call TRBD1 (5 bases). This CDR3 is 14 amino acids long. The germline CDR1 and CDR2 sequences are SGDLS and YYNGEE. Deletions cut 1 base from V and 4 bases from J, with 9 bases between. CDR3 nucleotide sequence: TGTGCCAGCAGCGTAAGGGCAGGGTACAATGAGCAGTTCTTC. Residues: CASSVRAGYNEQFF. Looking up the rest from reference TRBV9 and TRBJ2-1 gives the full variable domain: DSGVTQTPKHLITATGQRVTLRCSPRSGDLSVYWYQQSLDQGLQFLIQYYNGEERAKGNILERFSAQQFPDLHSELNLSSLELGDSALYFCASSVRAGYNEQFFGPGTRLTVL.

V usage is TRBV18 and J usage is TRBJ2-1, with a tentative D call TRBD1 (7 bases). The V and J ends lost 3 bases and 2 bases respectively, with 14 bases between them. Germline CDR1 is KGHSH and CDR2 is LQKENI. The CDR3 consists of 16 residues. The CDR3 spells CASSPTQGGTYNEQFF. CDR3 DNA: TGTGCCAGCTCACCCACCCAGGGGGGTACCTACAATGAGCAGTTCTTC.

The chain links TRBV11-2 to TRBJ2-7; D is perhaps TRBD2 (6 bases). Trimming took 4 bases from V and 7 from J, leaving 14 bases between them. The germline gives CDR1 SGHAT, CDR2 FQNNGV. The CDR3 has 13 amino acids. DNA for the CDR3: TGTGCCAGCAGCTCGGAGGGACCCAGGGAGCAGTACTTC. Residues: CASSSEGPREQYF.

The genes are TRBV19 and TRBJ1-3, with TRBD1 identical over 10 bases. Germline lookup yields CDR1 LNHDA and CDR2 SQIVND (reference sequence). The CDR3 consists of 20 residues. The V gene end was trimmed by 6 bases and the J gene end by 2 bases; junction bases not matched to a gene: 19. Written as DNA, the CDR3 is TGTGCCAGTAGCTCGCCGGGACAGGGGCCCCGAAAACGCCCTGGAAACACCATATATTTT. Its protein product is CASSSPGQGPRKRPGNTIYF.

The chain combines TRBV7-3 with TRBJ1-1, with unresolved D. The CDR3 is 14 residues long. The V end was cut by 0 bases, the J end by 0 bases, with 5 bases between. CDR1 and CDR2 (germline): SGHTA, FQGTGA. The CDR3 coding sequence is TGTGCCAGCAGCTTAACCAGAATGAACACTGAAGCTTTCTTT. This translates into CASSLTRMNTEAFF.

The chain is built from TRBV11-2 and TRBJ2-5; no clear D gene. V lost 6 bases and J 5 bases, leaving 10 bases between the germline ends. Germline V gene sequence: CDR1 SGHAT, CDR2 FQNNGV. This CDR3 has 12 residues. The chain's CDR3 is CASSSNRETQYF. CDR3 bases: TGTGCCAGCAGTTCAAATCGGGAGACCCAGTACTTC.

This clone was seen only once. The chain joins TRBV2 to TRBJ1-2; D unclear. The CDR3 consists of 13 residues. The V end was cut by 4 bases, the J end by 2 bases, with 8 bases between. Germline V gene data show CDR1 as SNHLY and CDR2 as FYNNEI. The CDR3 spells CASSVLGNYGYTF. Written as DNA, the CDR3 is TGTGCCAGCAGTGTTCTAGGGAACTATGGCTACACCTTC. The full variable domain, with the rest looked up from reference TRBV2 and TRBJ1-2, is EPEVTQTPSHQVTQMGQEVILRCVPISNHLYFYWYRQILGQKVEFLVSFYNNEISEKSEIFDDQFSVERPDGSNFTLKIRSTKLEDSAMYFCASSVLGNYGYTFGSGTRLTVV.

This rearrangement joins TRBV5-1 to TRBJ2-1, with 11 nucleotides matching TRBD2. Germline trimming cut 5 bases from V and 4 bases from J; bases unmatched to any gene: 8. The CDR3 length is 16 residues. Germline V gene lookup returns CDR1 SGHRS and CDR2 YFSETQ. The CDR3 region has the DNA TGCGCCAGCAGGTTCACTAGCGGGGGAGGTTACAATGAGCAGTTCTTC. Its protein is CASRFTSGGGYNEQFF. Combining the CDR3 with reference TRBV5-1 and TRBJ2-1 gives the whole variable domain KAGVTQTPRYLIKTRGQQVTLSCSPISGHRSVSWYQQTPGQGLQFLFEYFSETQRNKGNFPGRFSGRQFSNSRSEMNVSTLELGDSALYLCASRFTSGGGYNEQFFGPGTRLTVL.

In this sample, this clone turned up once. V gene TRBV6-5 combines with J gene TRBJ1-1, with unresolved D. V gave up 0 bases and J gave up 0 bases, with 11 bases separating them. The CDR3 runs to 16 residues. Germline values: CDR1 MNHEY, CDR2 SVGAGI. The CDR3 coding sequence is TGTGCCAGCAGTTACTCCAGAGGGTCGCTGAACACTGAAGCTTTCTTT. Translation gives CASSYSRGSLNTEAFF.

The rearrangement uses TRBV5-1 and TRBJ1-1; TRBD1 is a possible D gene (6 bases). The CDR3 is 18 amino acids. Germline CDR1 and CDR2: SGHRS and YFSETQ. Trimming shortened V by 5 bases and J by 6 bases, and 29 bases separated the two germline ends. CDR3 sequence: CASSLAPQGGVTYSEAFF. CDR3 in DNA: TGCGCCAGCAGTCTGGCCCCACAGGGAGGGGTGACGTACTCTGAAGCTTTCTTT. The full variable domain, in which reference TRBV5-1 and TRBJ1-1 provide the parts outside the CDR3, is KAGVTQTPRYLIKTRGQQVTLSCSPISGHRSVSWYQQTPGQGLQFLFEYFSETQRNKGNFPGRFSGRQFSNSRSEMNVSTLELGDSALYLCASSLAPQGGVTYSEAFFGQGTRLTVV.

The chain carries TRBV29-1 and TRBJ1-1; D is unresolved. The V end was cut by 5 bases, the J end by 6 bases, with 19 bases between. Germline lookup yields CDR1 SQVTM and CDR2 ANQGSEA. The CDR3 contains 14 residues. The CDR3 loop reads CSVCYILEGSEAFF. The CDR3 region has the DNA TGCAGCGTTTGCTACATCCTCGAGGGCTCTGAAGCTTTCTTT.

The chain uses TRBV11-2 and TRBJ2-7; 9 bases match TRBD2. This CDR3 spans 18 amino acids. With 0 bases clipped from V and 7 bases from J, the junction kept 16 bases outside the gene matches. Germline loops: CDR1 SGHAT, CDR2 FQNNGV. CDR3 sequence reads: CASSLDSWTRAGGGEQYF. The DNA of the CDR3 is TGTGCCAGCAGCTTAGATAGTTGGACTCGAGCGGGAGGCGGGGAGCAGTACTTC.

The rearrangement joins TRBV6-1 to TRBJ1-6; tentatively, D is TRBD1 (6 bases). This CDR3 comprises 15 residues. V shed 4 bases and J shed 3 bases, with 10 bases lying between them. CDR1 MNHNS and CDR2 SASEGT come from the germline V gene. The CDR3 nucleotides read TGTGCCAGCAGTGGCGCGGGACACTATAATTCACCCCTCCACTTT. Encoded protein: CASSGAGHYNSPLHF.

This CDR3 reads CASSKITGQGAGEQYF. The CDR3 region has the DNA TGTGCCAGCAGTAAGATAACGGGACAGGGGGCGGGCGAGCAGTACTTC. The gene calls are TRBV27 and TRBJ2-7; 12 bases match TRBD1. Unmatched junction bases numbered 11, after V lost 5 bases and J lost 6 bases. This CDR3 has 16 amino acids. Germline assignment: CDR1 MNHEY and CDR2 SMNVEV (reference sequence).

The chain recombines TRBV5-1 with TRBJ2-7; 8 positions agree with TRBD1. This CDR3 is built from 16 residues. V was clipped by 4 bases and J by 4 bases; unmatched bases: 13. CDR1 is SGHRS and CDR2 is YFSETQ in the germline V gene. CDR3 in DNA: TGCGCCAGCAGCCACGCCGGGGGCAGGGGGCAATACGAGCAGTACTTC. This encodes CASSHAGGRGQYEQYF.

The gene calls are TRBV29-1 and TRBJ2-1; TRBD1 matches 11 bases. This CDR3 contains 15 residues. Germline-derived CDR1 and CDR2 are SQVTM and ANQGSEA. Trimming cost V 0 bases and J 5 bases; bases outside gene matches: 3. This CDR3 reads CSVEDPGQGDNEQFF. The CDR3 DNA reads TGCAGCGTTGAAGACCCGGGACAGGGGGACAATGAGCAGTTCTTC.

The CDR3 DNA reads TGCGCCAGCAGCCAAGAGGGAATACCGGGACGTAGCACAGATACGCAGTATTTT. Its translation is CASSQEGIPGRSTDTQYF. The chain carries TRBV4-1 and TRBJ2-3; D may match TRBD1 or TRBD2 (5 bases each). Trimming pared 0 bases from V and 0 bases from J, leaving 16 bases between. Per the germline V gene, CDR1 is MGHRA and CDR2 is YSYEKL. There are 18 residues in the CDR3.

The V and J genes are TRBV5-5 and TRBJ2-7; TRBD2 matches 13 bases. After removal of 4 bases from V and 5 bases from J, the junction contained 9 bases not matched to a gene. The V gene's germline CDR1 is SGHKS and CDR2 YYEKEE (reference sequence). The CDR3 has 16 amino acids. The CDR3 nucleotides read TGTGCCAGCAGCCTAATACCGGGACTAGCGGGAAACGAGCAGTACTTC. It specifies CASSLIPGLAGNEQYF.

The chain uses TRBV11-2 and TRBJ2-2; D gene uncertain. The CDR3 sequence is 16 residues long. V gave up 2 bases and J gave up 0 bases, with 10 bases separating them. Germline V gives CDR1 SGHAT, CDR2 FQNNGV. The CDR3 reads CASSLLRAPNTGELFF. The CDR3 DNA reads TGTGCCAGCAGCTTATTACGAGCCCCGAACACCGGGGAGCTGTTTTTT.

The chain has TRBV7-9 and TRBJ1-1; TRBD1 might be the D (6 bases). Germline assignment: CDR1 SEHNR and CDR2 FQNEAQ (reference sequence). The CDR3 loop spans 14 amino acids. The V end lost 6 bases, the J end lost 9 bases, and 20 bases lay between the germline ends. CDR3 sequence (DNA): TGTGCCAGCAGAGAAGCGGGGGCGCGAATGAAAGCTTTCTTT. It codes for CASREAGARMKAFF.

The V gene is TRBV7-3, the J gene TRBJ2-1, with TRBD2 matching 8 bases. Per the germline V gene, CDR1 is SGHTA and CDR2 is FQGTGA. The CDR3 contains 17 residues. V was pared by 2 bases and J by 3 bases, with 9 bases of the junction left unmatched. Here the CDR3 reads CASSLYPTGTSYNEQFF. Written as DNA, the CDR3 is TGTGCCAGCAGCTTATACCCTACCGGGACTAGCTACAATGAGCAGTTCTTC. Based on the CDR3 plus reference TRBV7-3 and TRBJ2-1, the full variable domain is GAGVSQTPSNKVTEKGKYVELRCDPISGHTALYWYRQSLGQGPEFLIYFQGTGAADDSGLPNDRFFAVRPEGSVSTLKIQRTERGDSAVYLCASSLYPTGTSYNEQFFGPGTRLTVL.

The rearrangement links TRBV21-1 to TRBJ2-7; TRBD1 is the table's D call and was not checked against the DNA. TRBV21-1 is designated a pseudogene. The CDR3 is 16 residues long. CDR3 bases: TGTGCCAGCAGCAAAGTCGGGCGCGCAGGGGGCCGGGAGCAGTACTTC. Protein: CASSKVGRAGGREQYF.

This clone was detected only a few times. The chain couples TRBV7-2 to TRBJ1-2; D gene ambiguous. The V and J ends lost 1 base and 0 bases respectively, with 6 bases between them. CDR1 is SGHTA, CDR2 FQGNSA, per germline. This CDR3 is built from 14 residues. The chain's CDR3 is CASSLDRANYGYTF. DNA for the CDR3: TGTGCCAGCAGCTTAGATCGGGCTAACTATGGCTACACCTTC. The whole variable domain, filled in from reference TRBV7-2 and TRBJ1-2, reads GAGVSQSPSNKVTEKGKDVELRCDPISGHTALYWYRQSLGQGLEFLIYFQGNSAPDKSGLPSDRFSAERTGGSVSTLTIQRTQQEDSAVYLCASSLDRANYGYTFGSGTRLTVV.

The CDR3, as DNA: TGCGCCAGCAGCCTCCGACACTCCTACGAGCAGTACTTC. Its translation is CASSLRHSYEQYF. V and J are TRBV5-1 and TRBJ2-7; D remains unclear. Germline CDR1 reads SGHRS; CDR2 reads YFSETQ. V was shortened by 4 bases and J by 0 bases, with 8 bases between the two germline ends. This CDR3 is 13 amino acids long.

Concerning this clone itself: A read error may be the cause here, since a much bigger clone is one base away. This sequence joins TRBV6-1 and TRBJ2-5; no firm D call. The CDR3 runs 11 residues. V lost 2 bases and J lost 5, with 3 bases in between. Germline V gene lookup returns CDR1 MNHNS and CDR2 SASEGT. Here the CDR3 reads CASSERETQYF. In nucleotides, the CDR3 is TGTGCCAGCAGTGAACGGGAGACCCAGTACTTC.